Listed below are T cell receptor beta chains from one sample, sequenced in a study of PD-L1 blockade in urothelial cancer. The assay was immunoSEQ multiplex PCR, and TCRdb's table has in-frame clones only and misses some. The sample contains some 40,000 clones, 75% to 95% of which appear only once. The specimen was PBMCs, collected around atezolizumab (anti-PD-L1) treatment. Receptors were obtained from an older man with urothelial cancer. Each CDR3 is given with its conserved first and last residue. Fields, in order: J gene, clone size, D gene, V gene, CDR3 protein, CDR3 DNA. A D gene is named only where the DNA matches it firmly. Clone size is stated in some rows and not others, as once, few, many or a class when expanded.

j_call: TRBJ2-7; clone_size: -; d_call: TRBD2; v_call: TRBV25-1; cdr3_aa: CASRGSGLTYEQYF; cdr3_nt: TGTGCCAGCCGGGGTTCGGGACTAACCTACGAGCAGTACTTC
j_call: TRBJ2-7; clone_size: -; d_call: -; v_call: TRBV27; cdr3_aa: CASRHGVERSYEQYF; cdr3_nt: TGTGCCAGCAGGCACGGCGTGGAGAGGTCCTACGAGCAGTACTTC
j_call: TRBJ2-2; clone_size: once; d_call: TRBD2; v_call: TRBV19; cdr3_aa: CASSAKGTSGLTGELFF; cdr3_nt: TGTGCCAGTTCTGCTAAAGGGACTAGCGGCCTCACCGGGGAGCTGTTTTTT
j_call: TRBJ2-1; clone_size: -; d_call: -; v_call: TRBV6-5; cdr3_aa: CASSYGERRYYNEQFF; cdr3_nt: TGTGCCAGCAGTTACGGCGAGCGCCGTTATTACAATGAGCAGTTCTTC
j_call: TRBJ2-7; clone_size: -; d_call: -; v_call: TRBV5-1; cdr3_aa: CASSPSGAYEQYF; cdr3_nt: TGCGCCAGCAGCCCCTCCGGGGCCTACGAGCAGTACTTC
j_call: TRBJ2-3; clone_size: -; d_call: TRBD1; v_call: TRBV5-1; cdr3_aa: CASSSGQGSTDTQYF; cdr3_nt: TGCGCCAGCAGCTCGGGACAGGGGAGCACAGATACGCAGTATTTT
j_call: TRBJ2-3; clone_size: -; d_call: TRBD1; v_call: TRBV28; cdr3_aa: CASSPDRGLGTDTQYF; cdr3_nt: TGTGCCAGCAGTCCCGACAGGGGGCTAGGCACAGATACGCAGTATTTT
j_call: TRBJ1-1; clone_size: -; d_call: -; v_call: TRBV27; cdr3_aa: CASSPGGRDTEAFF; cdr3_nt: TGTGCCAGCAGTCCGGGGGGAAGGGACACTGAAGCTTTCTTT
j_call: TRBJ1-3; clone_size: -; d_call: TRBD1; v_call: TRBV6-5; cdr3_aa: CASRPGTGSGNTIYF; cdr3_nt: TGTGCCAGCAGACCCGGGACAGGGTCTGGAAACACCATATATTTT
j_call: TRBJ2-5; clone_size: -; d_call: TRBD2; v_call: TRBV28; cdr3_aa: CASSLIGGAVGETQYF; cdr3_nt: TGTGCCAGCAGTTTAATCGGGGGGGCGGTCGGGGAGACCCAGTACTTC
j_call: TRBJ2-2; clone_size: -; d_call: -; v_call: TRBV28; cdr3_aa: CASSQGLLNTGELFF; cdr3_nt: TGTGCCAGCAGCCAGGGACTCTTGAACACCGGGGAGCTGTTTTTT
j_call: TRBJ2-7; clone_size: -; d_call: -; v_call: TRBV18; cdr3_aa: CASSREPGSYEQYF; cdr3_nt: TGTGCCAGCTCCCGAGAACCGGGGTCATACGAGCAGTACTTC
j_call: TRBJ1-1; clone_size: once; d_call: TRBD1; v_call: TRBV2; cdr3_aa: CASRTTGGMGTEAFF; cdr3_nt: TGTGCCAGCAGGACGACAGGGGGAATGGGGACTGAAGCTTTCTTT
j_call: TRBJ2-7; clone_size: -; d_call: -; v_call: TRBV29-1; cdr3_aa: CSVVLALGSYEQYF; cdr3_nt: TGCAGCGTCGTACTAGCCCTAGGCTCCTACGAGCAGTACTTC
j_call: TRBJ2-3; clone_size: -; d_call: -; v_call: TRBV4-1; cdr3_aa: CASSQTSASGDTQYF; cdr3_nt: TGCGCCAGCAGCCAGACGAGCGCGAGCGGGGATACGCAGTATTTT
j_call: TRBJ2-7; clone_size: -; d_call: -; v_call: TRBV29-1; cdr3_aa: CSVVRGPSYEQYF; cdr3_nt: TGCAGCGTTGTGCGGGGGCCCTCCTACGAGCAGTACTTC
j_call: TRBJ2-3; clone_size: -; d_call: -; v_call: TRBV7-6; cdr3_aa: CASSLGVSSGDTQYF; cdr3_nt: TGTGCCAGCAGCTTAGGAGTCTCTTCGGGGGATACGCAGTATTTT